The TCR beta chain under discussion was sequenced for a study of T cells in Graves' hyperthyroidism and ophthalmopathy. This CDR3 spans 14 amino acids. From germline, CDR1 is MNHNS and CDR2 SASEGT. The J segment lost 3 bases and the V segment lost 5 bases, leaving 6 bases of the junction unmatched. The investigators amplified TCR beta CDR3 regions from RNA transcripts. HTBI primers drove first-round RT-PCR of the TCR CDR3. TCRdb used MiXCR to reprocess the multiplex PCR reads, holding one entry per CDR3 protein. The sample contains 300,000 to 350,000 distinct CDR3 sequences, roughly 15% of which appear only once. The study's findings and limits: A model built on 13 V-J features separated ophthalmopathy from stable hyperthyroidism. Blood also showed most of the thyroid clonotypes that were expanded above 0.001.

To note about this clonotype: Its antigen remains unidentified.

Aged 18 to 65, the patients had hyperthyroidism that was newly diagnosed and had lasted under 2 months. Cells are PBMCs isolated from about 10 ml of fresh blood. The chain is built from TRBV6-1 and TRBJ2-5; 7 nucleotides agree with TRBD1. The receptor's source is a man aged 30 to 39 with Graves' hyperthyroidism. The specimen sequenced was blood. The CDR3 spells CASSTGVLEETQYF. CDR3 in DNA: TGTGCCAGCAGTACAGGGGTCTTGGAAGAGACCCAGTACTTC.